This TCR beta chain came from a study of blood T cells in healthy people across ages. Comment on this clonotype: This may be a read error: a much more frequent sequence differs by one nucleotide.

The second PCR ran roughly 6 to 11 cycles with a sample-barcoded 5' primer and J-beta primers. MiXCR was run by TCRdb on the 5' RACE reads, yielding one entry per CDR3 protein. Of fewer than 800,000 distinct CDR3 sequences listed, 21% were seen once; the top ten hold roughly 3.6%. Trimming removed 1 base from V and 7 bases from J; junction bases left unmatched: 2. Germline V gene sequence: CDR1 DFQATT, CDR2 SNEGSKA (reference sequence). The CDR3 consists of 14 residues. The sequence derives from a man between 70 and 80 years old in good health. The chain has TRBV20-1 and TRBJ2-1, with 12 bases aligning to TRBD2. The sample taken for sequencing was blood. The CDR3 region has the DNA TGCAGTGCTAGAGCGACTAGCGGGAGAAATGAGCAGTTCTTC. Protein sequence: CSARATSGRNEQFF.